These 23 T cell receptor beta chains share one sample of origin, sequenced in a study of cytotoxic CD8 clonotypes in ibrutinib-treated CLL. TCRdb's table, derived via immunoSEQ multiplex PCR, lists solely in-frame clones and lacks some. This sample has 150,000 or so clones, with 70% to 90% found just once. The sequences come from PBMCs, collected after 24 months of ibrutinib treatment. All receptors derive from a human donor with chronic lymphocytic leukemia.

The chain joins TRBV18 to TRBJ2-2; TRBD2 agrees at 7 bases. J was trimmed by 4 bases and V by 3 bases; bases with no gene match: 8. This CDR3 spans 16 amino acids. The germline gives CDR1 KGHSH, CDR2 LQKENI. The CDR3 DNA sequence: TGTGCCAGCTCACCCCAACCTACGGGGGGCACCGGGGAGCTGTTTTTT. It codes for CASSPQPTGGTGELFF.

This clone was counted a single time. V and J are TRBV11-2 and TRBJ1-2, with D possibly being TRBD1 (6 bases). CDR1 and CDR2 from the germline V gene are SGHAT and FQNNGV. The CDR3 has 12 amino acids. V shed 5 bases and J shed 8 bases, with 12 bases lying between them. The CDR3 nucleotides read TGTGCCAGCAGCCAGCAGGGGCAAGGCTACACCTTC. It yields the protein CASSQQGQGYTF.

This chain connects TRBV14 to TRBJ2-7; a possible D gene is TRBD1 (6 bases). V lost 2 bases, J lost 1 base, and 9 bases lay in between. The CDR3 spans 14 residues. Germline CDR1 and CDR2: SGHDN and FVKESK. CDR3 in DNA: TGTGCCAGCAGCCAACCCGGGACATCCTACGAGCAGTACTTC. This gives the protein CASSQPGTSYEQYF.

J is TRBJ2-1 and V is TRBV30, with 9 bases lining up with TRBD2. The trim removed 4 bases at V and 12 bases at J, leaving 7 bases unmatched. Per germline, CDR1 GTSNPN and CDR2 SVGIG (reference sequence). There are 12 residues in the CDR3. CDR3 region: CAWTSGVGAQFF. CDR3 nucleotides: TGTGCCTGGACTAGCGGGGTCGGTGCGCAGTTCTTC.

V is TRBV7-9 and J is TRBJ1-2; 8 nucleotides line up with TRBD1. This CDR3 is 15 amino acids long. Germline assignment: CDR1 SEHNR and CDR2 FQNEAQ (reference sequence). V was clipped by 2 bases and J by 7 bases; unmatched bases: 9. CDR3 loop: CASSLTQGALVGYTF. The DNA for the CDR3 is TGTGCCAGCAGCTTAACCCAGGGGGCTCTGGTTGGCTACACCTTC. Full variable domain (rest looked up from reference TRBV7-9 and TRBJ1-2): DTGVSQNPRHKITKRGQNVTFRCDPISEHNRLYWYRQTLGQGPEFLTYFQNEAQLEKSRLLSDRFSAERPKGSFSTLEIQRTEQGDSAMYLCASSLTQGALVGYTFGSGTRLTVV.

The chain links TRBV11-1 to TRBJ2-3; 8 nucleotides match TRBD2. The CDR3 loop spans 16 amino acids. J lost 3 bases, V lost 2 bases, and 7 bases had no gene match. The germline CDR1 and CDR2 sequences are SGHAT and FQDESV (reference sequence). The CDR3 sequence: CASSLRGSGSTDTQYF. The DNA for the CDR3 is TGTGCCAGCAGCTTACGCGGCAGCGGGAGTACAGATACGCAGTATTTT.

The sample holds a few counts of this clone. The V call is TRBV6-5, the J call TRBJ1-6; D is ambiguous. Germline V gene sequence: CDR1 MNHEY, CDR2 SVGAGI. V lost 0 bases and J lost 5, with 8 bases in between. This CDR3 spans 15 amino acids. The CDR3: CASSYSSGDNSPLHF. CDR3 coding DNA: TGTGCCAGCAGTTACTCTTCGGGTGATAATTCACCCCTCCACTTT.

The genes are TRBV28 and TRBJ1-6; unclear D gene. CDR1 is MDHEN and CDR2 is SYDVKM in the germline V gene. Trimming shortened V by 4 bases and J by 0 bases, and 16 bases separated the two germline ends. The CDR3 spans 18 residues. The CDR3 reads CASSSYSLGSSYNSPLHF. Here the CDR3 DNA reads TGTGCCAGCAGTTCGTATAGTTTAGGGAGCTCCTATAATTCACCCCTCCACTTT.

The V gene is TRBV19, the J gene TRBJ2-3; no firm D call. CDR1 and CDR2 from the germline V gene are LNHDA and SQIVND (reference sequence). The CDR3 consists of 14 residues. Deletions cut 2 bases from V and 4 bases from J, with 10 bases between. CDR3 sequence reads: CASSIRGGPDTQYF. In DNA, the CDR3 is TGTGCCAGTAGTATAAGAGGTGGGCCAGATACGCAGTATTTT.

CDR3 region: CASMGQGFQTQYF. The CDR3 nucleotides read TGTGCCAGCATGGGACAGGGGTTTCAGACCCAGTACTTC. The chain employs TRBV6-5 and TRBJ2-5; 10 bases are shared with TRBD1. This CDR3 has 13 residues. Germline V lookup: CDR1 MNHEY, CDR2 SVGAGI. Germline trimming cut 7 bases from V and 6 bases from J; bases unmatched to any gene: 5.

The chain is built from TRBV28 and TRBJ1-1; 8 bases are shared with TRBD1. Germline lookup yields CDR1 MDHEN and CDR2 SYDVKM. This CDR3 has 17 residues. J gave up 2 bases and V 4 bases, and 12 bases lay outside the gene matches. CDR3: CASSSRSDRGRNTEAFF. CDR3 sequence (DNA): TGTGCCAGCAGTTCCCGCTCCGACAGGGGACGAAACACTGAAGCTTTCTTT.

The V call is TRBV6-5, the J call TRBJ1-5; D ambiguous. V was clipped by 4 bases and J by 0 bases, with 10 bases between them. CDR1 and CDR2 from the germline V gene are MNHEY and SVGAGI. The CDR3 runs 15 residues. The CDR3 loop reads CASSFRGYSNQPQHF. The CDR3 DNA is TGTGCCAGCAGTTTCAGAGGGTATAGCAATCAGCCCCAGCATTTT.

The chain joins TRBV4-3 to TRBJ2-7; 8 nucleotides align to TRBD1. The CDR3 loop spans 15 amino acids. J gave up 4 bases and V 0 bases, and 5 bases lay outside the gene matches. Germline assignment: CDR1 LGHNA and CDR2 YSLEER. The chain's CDR3 is CASSQDRQGPYEQYF. CDR3 DNA: TGCGCCAGCAGCCAAGATCGACAGGGGCCTTACGAGCAGTACTTC.

In this sample, this clone turned up a few times. The V and J genes are TRBV20-1 and TRBJ1-2; D is perhaps TRBD1 (5 bases). CDR3 size: 11 residues. Germline V gives CDR1 DFQATT, CDR2 SNEGSKA (reference sequence). The CDR3 region is CSGTVNYGYTF. For the CDR3, the DNA is TGCAGCGGGACCGTTAACTATGGCTACACCTTC.

V is TRBV10-1 and J is TRBJ1-5; D ambiguous. The CDR3 has 16 residues. Per the germline V gene, CDR1 is WNHNN and CDR2 is SYGVQD (reference sequence). The V and J ends lost 6 bases and 4 bases respectively, with 19 bases between them. The CDR3 DNA reads as TGCGCCAGCAGCCTCCCCTGTGACAATAATAATCAGCCCCAGCATTTT. This sequence encodes CASSLPCDNNNQPQHF.

The rearrangement links TRBV28 to TRBJ2-5; TRBD2 is a possible D gene (5 bases). CDR1 MDHEN and CDR2 SYDVKM come from the germline V gene. Deletions cut 6 bases from V and 4 bases from J, with 24 bases between. The CDR3 covers 17 residues. The CDR3 reads CASSTRLTRGPRETQYF. The CDR3 nucleotides are TGTGCCAGCAGCACTCGCCTCACTAGAGGCCCTCGAGAGACCCAGTACTTC.

This sequence joins TRBV7-2 and TRBJ1-1, with TRBD1 as a possible D gene (5 bases). The CDR3 extends over 15 amino acids. The germline CDR1 and CDR2 sequences are SGHTA and FQGNSA. With 1 base removed from V and 4 bases from J, the gap between germline ends came to 13 bases. Written as DNA, the CDR3 is TGTGCCAGCAGCTTAGATTCTGGGGGAGGCACTGAAGCTTTCTTT. This sequence encodes CASSLDSGGGTEAFF.

This clone was observed a few times. The chain combines TRBV19 with TRBJ2-5; TRBD2 aligns across 7 bases. Germline V lookup: CDR1 LNHDA, CDR2 SQIVND (reference sequence). The CDR3 runs to 14 residues. Trimming at V came to 9 bases and at J to 6 bases, leaving 13 bases not matched to a gene. CDR3 sequence (DNA): TGTGCCAGCGCGGCCGGGGGGTCAGGGAAGACCCAGTACTTC. Amino acid sequence: CASAAGGSGKTQYF.

The chain recombines TRBV7-3 with TRBJ2-3; D remains unclear. The CDR3 runs to 13 residues. The germline V gene has CDR1 SGHTA and CDR2 FQGTGA. The germline V and J ends were trimmed by 7 bases and 3 bases, with 11 bases remaining between them. CDR3 bases: TGTGCCAGCACTACTACCCTGACAGATACGCAGTATTTT. It codes for CASTTTLTDTQYF.

The CDR3 nucleotides are TGTGCCACCATGGACACCACCTACGAGCAGTACTTC. Amino acid sequence: CATMDTTYEQYF. The chain links TRBV6-5 to TRBJ2-7; TRBD1 might be the D (5 bases). Germline V gives CDR1 MNHEY, CDR2 SVGAGI. There are 12 residues in the CDR3. The ends were cut back, 10 bases at V and 2 bases at J, with 12 bases in the middle.

This clone was found a few times. The sample holds other DNA sequences that translate to the same CDR3. The V gene is TRBV29-1, the J gene TRBJ2-7; D assignment may be TRBD1 or TRBD2 (6 bases each). CDR1 and CDR2 (germline): SQVTM, ANQGSEA. V dropped 6 bases and J dropped 0 bases, with 12 bases sitting between them. The CDR3 consists of 13 residues. Here the CDR3 DNA reads TGCAGCGTGGATAGGGGGGACTCCTACGAGCAGTACTTC. Translated, it gives CSVDRGDSYEQYF.

The chain couples TRBV9 to TRBJ2-2; D is ambiguous. The V and J ends lost 4 bases and 4 bases respectively, with 14 bases between them. The CDR3 loop spans 15 amino acids. Germline CDR1 SGDLS, CDR2 YYNGEE. CDR3 sequence: CASSPARAATGELFF. CDR3 DNA sequence: TGTGCCAGCAGCCCCGCTCGTGCGGCCACCGGGGAGCTGTTTTTT.

The V and J genes are TRBV28 and TRBJ2-3; D possibly corresponds to TRBD1 (5 bases). The V gene lost 4 bases and the J gene lost 5 bases, with 19 bases spanning the gap. CDR3 length equals 16 residues. Per germline, CDR1 MDHEN and CDR2 SYDVKM. The chain's CDR3 is CASSSHQGLAGDTQYF. DNA for the CDR3: TGTGCCAGCAGTTCCCACCAGGGCCTCGCAGGAGATACGCAGTATTTT. The variable domain in full, with the rest retrieved from reference TRBV28 and TRBJ2-3, is DVKVTQSSRYLVKRTGEKVFLECVQDMDHENMFWYRQDPGLGLRLIYFSYDVKMKEKGDIPEGYSVSREKKERFSLILESASTNQTSMYLCASSSHQGLAGDTQYFGPGTRLTVL.